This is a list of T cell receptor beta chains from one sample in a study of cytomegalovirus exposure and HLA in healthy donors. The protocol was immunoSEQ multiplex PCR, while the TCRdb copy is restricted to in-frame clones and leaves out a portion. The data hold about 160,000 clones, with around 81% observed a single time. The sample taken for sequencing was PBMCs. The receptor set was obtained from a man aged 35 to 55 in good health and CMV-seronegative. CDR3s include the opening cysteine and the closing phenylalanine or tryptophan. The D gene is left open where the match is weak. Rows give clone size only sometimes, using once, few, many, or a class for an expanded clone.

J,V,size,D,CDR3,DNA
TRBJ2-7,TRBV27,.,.,CASSFGIGPIGYEQYF,TGTGCCAGCAGTTTCGGGATAGGGCCGATCGGGTACGAGCAGTACTTC
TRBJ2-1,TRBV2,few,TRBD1,CASSDRQGGNEQFF,TGTGCCAGCAGTGATCGACAGGGGGGGAATGAGCAGTTCTTC
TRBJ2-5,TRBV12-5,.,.,CASGLARGYQETQYF,TGTGCTAGTGGTTTGGCCCGGGGGTACCAAGAGACCCAGTACTTC
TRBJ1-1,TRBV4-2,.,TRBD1,CASSQSDRGRGETEAFF,TGTGCCAGCAGCCAATCAGACAGGGGAAGGGGGGAAACTGAAGCTTTCTTT
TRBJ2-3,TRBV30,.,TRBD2,CAWSGDLWGGRGDTQYF,TGTGCCTGGAGTGGGGATTTGTGGGGCGGGAGAGGCGACACGCAGTATTTT
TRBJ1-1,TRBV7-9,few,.,CSSSLLGGPNTEAFF,TGTTCCAGCAGCCTTCTCGGGGGACCGAACACTGAAGCTTTCTTT
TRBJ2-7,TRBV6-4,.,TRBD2,CASSPSGDSYEQYF,TGTGCCAGCAGCCCTAGCGGGGACTCCTACGAGCAGTACTTC
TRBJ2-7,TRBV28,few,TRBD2,CASSPTGLVYEQYF,TGTGCCAGCAGTCCGACGGGACTAGTATACGAGCAGTACTTC
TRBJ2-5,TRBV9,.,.,CASSVEGPETQYF,TGTGCCAGCAGCGTAGAGGGGCCGGAGACCCAGTACTTC
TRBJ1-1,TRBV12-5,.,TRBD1,CASRGQYTEAFF,TGTGCTAGTAGGGGACAGTACACTGAAGCTTTCTTT
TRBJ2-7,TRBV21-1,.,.,CASSKDTALEQYF,TGTGCCAGCAGCAAAGACACCGCTCTGGAGCAGTACTTC
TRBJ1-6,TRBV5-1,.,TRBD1,CASSLEVGGQDNSPLHF,TGCGCCAGCAGCTTGGAAGTGGGGGGACAGGATAATTCACCCCTCCACTTT
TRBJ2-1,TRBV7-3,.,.,CASSPLGTAPPEQFF,TGTGCCAGCAGCCCCCTCGGGACTGCCCCTCCTGAGCAGTTCTTC
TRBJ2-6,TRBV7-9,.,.,CAGGQSSGANVLTF,TGTGCCGGCGGGCAGTCCTCTGGGGCCAACGTCCTGACTTTC
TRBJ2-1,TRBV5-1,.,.,CASSLEPLSSYNEQFF,TGCGCCAGCAGCTTGGAGCCCCTGAGCTCCTACAATGAGCAGTTCTTC
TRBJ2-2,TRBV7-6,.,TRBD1,CASSTTGGPGTGELFF,TGTGCCAGCAGTACCACAGGGGGCCCGGGCACCGGGGAGCTGTTTTTT